The T cell receptor beta chain under discussion was sequenced for a study of regulatory T cells in long-lasting Graves disease. Study as a whole: Antithyroid drug intake by newly diagnosed Graves' patients had lasted under 3 months.

The V end lost 5 bases, the J end lost 3 bases, and 16 bases lay between the germline ends. The CDR3 totals 15 residues. In germline, CDR1 is SNHLY, CDR2 FYNNEI. Ten or more counts support this clonotype. Time point meaning: newly diagnosed GD, antithyroid drugs for less than 3 months. From RNA extracted from PBMCs, the TCR library was made. CDR3-region Arm-PCR and iRepertoire HTBI primers produced the TCR beta libraries. TCRdb re-called the multiplex PCR reads with MiXCR, one entry per CDR3 protein. The table has about 560,000 distinct CDR3 sequences, about 15% seen once. The sample also formed part of further work on T cells in Graves' hyperthyroidism and ophthalmopathy.

Sequenced here: peripheral blood mononuclear cells (PBMCs), sampled at new diagnosis, from a patient treated with antithyroid drugs. The chain employs TRBV2 and TRBJ1-1, with TRBD1 as a possible D gene (5 bases). This TCR was recovered from a man between 18 and 35 years old with Graves disease. CDR3 sequence (DNA): TGTGCCAGCAGTAGAGAGTCAGGGCTGGACACTGAAGCTTTCTTT. Protein: CASSRESGLDTEAFF.